This TCR beta chain stems from a study of CD8 T cells in ankylosing spondylitis. CDR1 is KGHDR and CDR2 is SFDVKD in the germline V gene. V trimming: 5 bases; J trimming: 9 bases; junction bases outside the gene matches: 6. CDR3 length: 13 residues. Study observations and caveats: Seemingly distinctive of ankylosing spondylitis blood was a TCR beta motif formed by eight highly homologous variants. Disease-linked clones displayed a CD8+ phenotype and appeared relatively rarely in peripheral blood. Reportedly, matched ankylosing spondylitis synovial fluid was significantly enriched for disease-linked clones.

This clonotype has only a few counts. Its antigen remains unknown. TCR beta libraries were made by quantitative 5'-RACE with molecular barcodes. TCRdb ran MiXCR on the 5' RACE reads and lists one entry per CDR3 protein. The table records about 540,000 distinct CDR3 sequences, roughly 12% of them present only once. The clonotype originates from a male donor with ankylosing spondylitis. Sequencing was done on a sample of blood, either unsorted or a sorted T cell fraction (not recorded which). The chain recombines TRBV24-1 with TRBJ2-3, with 8 bases that match TRBD2. CDR3 protein: CATSASSGGTQYF. The CDR3 DNA reads TGTGCCACCAGTGCCTCTTCGGGGGGGACGCAGTATTTT.